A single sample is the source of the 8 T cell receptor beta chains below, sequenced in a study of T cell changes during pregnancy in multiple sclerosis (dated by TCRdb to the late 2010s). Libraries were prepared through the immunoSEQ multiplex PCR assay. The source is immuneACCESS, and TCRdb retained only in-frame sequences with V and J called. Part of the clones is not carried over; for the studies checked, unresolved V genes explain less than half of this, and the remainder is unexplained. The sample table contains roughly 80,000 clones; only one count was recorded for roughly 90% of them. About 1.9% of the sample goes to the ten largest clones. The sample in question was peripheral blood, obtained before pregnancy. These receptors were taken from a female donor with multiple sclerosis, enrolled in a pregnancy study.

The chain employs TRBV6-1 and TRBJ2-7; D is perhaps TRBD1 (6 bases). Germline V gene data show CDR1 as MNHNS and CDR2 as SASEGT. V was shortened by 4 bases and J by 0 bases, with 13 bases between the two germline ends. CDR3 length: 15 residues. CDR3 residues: CASSVNPGHSYEQYF. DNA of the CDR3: TGTGCCAGCAGTGTCAACCCGGGACACTCCTACGAGCAGTACTTC.

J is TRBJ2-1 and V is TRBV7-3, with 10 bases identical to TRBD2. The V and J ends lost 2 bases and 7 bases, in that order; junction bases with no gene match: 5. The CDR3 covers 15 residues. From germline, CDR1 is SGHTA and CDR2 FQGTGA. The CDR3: CASSLVGTSDNEQFF. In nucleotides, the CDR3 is TGTGCCAGCAGCTTAGTGGGGACTAGCGATAATGAGCAGTTCTTC.

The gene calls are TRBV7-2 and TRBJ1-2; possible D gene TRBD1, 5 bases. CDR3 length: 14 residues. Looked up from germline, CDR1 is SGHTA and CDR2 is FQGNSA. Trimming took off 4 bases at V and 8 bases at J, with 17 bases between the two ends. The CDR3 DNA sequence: TGTGCCAGCAGCTCCCCTGGGGCTTTCTGGGGCTACACCTTC. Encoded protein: CASSSPGAFWGYTF.

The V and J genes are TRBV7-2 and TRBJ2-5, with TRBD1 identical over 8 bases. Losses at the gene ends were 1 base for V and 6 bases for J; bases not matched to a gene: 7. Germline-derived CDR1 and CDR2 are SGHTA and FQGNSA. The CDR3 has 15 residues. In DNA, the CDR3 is TGTGCCAGCAGCTTAGTAGGACAGGGTCGGCAGACCCAGTACTTC. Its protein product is CASSLVGQGRQTQYF.

CDR3 bases: TGTGCCAGCAGCACAGGGTCCGGACAGCCCCAGCATTTT. Translating gives CASSTGSGQPQHF. J is TRBJ1-5 and V is TRBV6-6, with D possibly TRBD1 on 6 matching bases. The CDR3 loop spans 13 amino acids. Germline V gives CDR1 MNHNY, CDR2 SVGAGI (reference sequence). Between the trimmed V and J ends, which lost 6 bases and 7 bases, there was a span of 13 bases.

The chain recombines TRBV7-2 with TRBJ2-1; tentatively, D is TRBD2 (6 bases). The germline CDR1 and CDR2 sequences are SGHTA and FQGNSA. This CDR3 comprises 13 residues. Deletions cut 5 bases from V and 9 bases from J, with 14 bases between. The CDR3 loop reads CASSPWRGGEQFF. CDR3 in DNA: TGTGCCAGCAGCCCATGGAGGGGTGGTGAGCAGTTCTTC.

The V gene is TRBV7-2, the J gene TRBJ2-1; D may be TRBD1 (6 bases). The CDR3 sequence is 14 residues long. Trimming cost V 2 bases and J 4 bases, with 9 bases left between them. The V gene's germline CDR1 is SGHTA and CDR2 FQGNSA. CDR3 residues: CASSLTGQYNEQFF. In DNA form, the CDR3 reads TGTGCCAGCAGCTTAACAGGACAGTACAATGAGCAGTTCTTC.

The CDR3 bases are TGTGCCAGCAGCTTAGTGGTACAGAACTATGGCTACACCTTC. Its protein product is CASSLVVQNYGYTF. V and J are TRBV7-9 and TRBJ1-2; D unclear. V lost 1 base and J lost 2, with 8 bases in between. The CDR3 extends over 14 amino acids. Per germline, CDR1 SEHNR and CDR2 FQNEAQ (reference sequence).